This T cell receptor (beta chain) emerged from a study of CD8 T cells in seronegative destructive rheumatoid arthritis (TCRdb year 2020). The study in broad terms: Biological drugs were being received by seven of the eight CND-RA patients at the time of sampling. The seropositive RA, seronegative RA and healthy control comparison cohorts were taken from a previously published TCRbeta dataset and were not newly sequenced. Researchers compared peripheral CD8+ TCRbeta repertoires from patients with CCP-negative destructive rheumatoid arthritis (CND-RA) against repertoires from newly diagnosed seropositive RA, seronegative RA and healthy controls.

The paper's findings and limits, for the study overall: The small size of the CND-RA cohort was noted as a limitation of the study. Across the roughly 110,000 clonotypes tested, no public clonotype enrichment remained significant after Benjamini-Hochberg correction. More CMV-reactive and fewer influenza A-reactive CD8+ TCRbeta sequences were observed in CND-RA repertoires than in controls and other RA subtypes. The authors read the apparently distinct set of enriched public clonotypes carried by CND-RA patients as support for a separate disease subset. After adjustment for age, less diverse and more clonal CD8+ TCRbeta repertoires appeared to be present in CND-RA patients than in other RA subtypes. Because no diagnostic samples were available, the TCR repertoire differences may partly reflect poor disease control over the years rather than being present at onset.

Genomic DNA from CD8+ cells was used for TCRbeta sequencing according to the manufacturer's instructions. The immunoSEQ assay was used for TCRbeta sequencing, which was carried out at a genomics technology centre in Finland. The paper's data handling went like this. Clonotype tables from the immunoSEQ preprocessing pipeline were converted to VDJtools format, and non-productive clonotypes were removed. Samples below 10,000 reads were excluded and the rest subsampled to 10,000 reads; most of the eight CND-RA samples passed. Using the VDJtools CalcDiversityStats function on data subsampled to 10,000 reads, the Shannon-Wiener, Simpson and clonality indices were calculated. To infer antigen specificity, non-singleton TCRbeta clonotypes were hard-matched against VDJdb, meaning no mismatches were allowed. Clusters with potentially shared antigen targets were formed by grouping CDR3 sequences that differed by one amino acid (Hamming distance 1). Public clonotypes were tested for group enrichment with one-sided Fisher's exact tests after resampling groups to six samples, repeated ten times. TCRdb carries this immuneACCESS record with in-frame sequences only. Its versions omit some clonotypes, under half of them owing to an unresolved V gene in the studies checked, with the rest unexplained. From that table come the V and J calls and clone size; the DNA was used to work out D and trimming. This sample comprises fewer than 15,000 clones, around 83% of them detected only once. The ten largest clones add up to about a quarter of the sample.

The CND-RA patients tested negative on the clinical CCP2 antibody test, and joint destruction in these patients kept progressing despite active therapy. Every CND-RA patient had failed conventional anti-rheumatic therapy and showed typical joint destruction in the wrists and ankles. Instead of being sampled at diagnosis, CND-RA patients were sampled after long disease histories, which in several cases spanned decades. Each patient provided about 45 millilitres of EDTA-anticoagulated peripheral blood. Peripheral blood mononuclear cells were isolated by Ficoll-Paque PLUS density gradient separation. CD8+ cells were isolated from fresh or cryopreserved PBMCs by AutoMACS magnetic bead positive selection, with purity checked by flow cytometry. Nucleospin Tissue or Tissue XS kits were used for genomic DNA extraction, and quantification was performed on a Qubit 2.0 fluorometer. Comments on this clone: The specificity of this receptor is unknown. The input lacks base qualities; no much larger clone sits a single base away.

The CDR3 measures 15 amino acids from cysteine to phenylalanine. This entry keeps only the CDR3 DNA: 45 bases, framed from base 1. V was cut back by 0 bases and J by 2 bases, leaving a gap of 8 bases between them. Based on the germline V gene (reference sequence), the CDR1 and CDR2 sequences are MNHEY and SMNVEV. This sequence uses TRBV27 and TRBJ1-5, with the identity of the D gene unclear. What was sequenced was CD8+ T cells from blood. The sequence derives from a woman between 25 and 49 years old with seronegative destructive rheumatoid arthritis. The nucleotides read TGTGCCAGCAGTTTATCTCTAGCAGGCAATCAGCCCCAGCATTTT. This is translated as CASSLSLAGNQPQHF.